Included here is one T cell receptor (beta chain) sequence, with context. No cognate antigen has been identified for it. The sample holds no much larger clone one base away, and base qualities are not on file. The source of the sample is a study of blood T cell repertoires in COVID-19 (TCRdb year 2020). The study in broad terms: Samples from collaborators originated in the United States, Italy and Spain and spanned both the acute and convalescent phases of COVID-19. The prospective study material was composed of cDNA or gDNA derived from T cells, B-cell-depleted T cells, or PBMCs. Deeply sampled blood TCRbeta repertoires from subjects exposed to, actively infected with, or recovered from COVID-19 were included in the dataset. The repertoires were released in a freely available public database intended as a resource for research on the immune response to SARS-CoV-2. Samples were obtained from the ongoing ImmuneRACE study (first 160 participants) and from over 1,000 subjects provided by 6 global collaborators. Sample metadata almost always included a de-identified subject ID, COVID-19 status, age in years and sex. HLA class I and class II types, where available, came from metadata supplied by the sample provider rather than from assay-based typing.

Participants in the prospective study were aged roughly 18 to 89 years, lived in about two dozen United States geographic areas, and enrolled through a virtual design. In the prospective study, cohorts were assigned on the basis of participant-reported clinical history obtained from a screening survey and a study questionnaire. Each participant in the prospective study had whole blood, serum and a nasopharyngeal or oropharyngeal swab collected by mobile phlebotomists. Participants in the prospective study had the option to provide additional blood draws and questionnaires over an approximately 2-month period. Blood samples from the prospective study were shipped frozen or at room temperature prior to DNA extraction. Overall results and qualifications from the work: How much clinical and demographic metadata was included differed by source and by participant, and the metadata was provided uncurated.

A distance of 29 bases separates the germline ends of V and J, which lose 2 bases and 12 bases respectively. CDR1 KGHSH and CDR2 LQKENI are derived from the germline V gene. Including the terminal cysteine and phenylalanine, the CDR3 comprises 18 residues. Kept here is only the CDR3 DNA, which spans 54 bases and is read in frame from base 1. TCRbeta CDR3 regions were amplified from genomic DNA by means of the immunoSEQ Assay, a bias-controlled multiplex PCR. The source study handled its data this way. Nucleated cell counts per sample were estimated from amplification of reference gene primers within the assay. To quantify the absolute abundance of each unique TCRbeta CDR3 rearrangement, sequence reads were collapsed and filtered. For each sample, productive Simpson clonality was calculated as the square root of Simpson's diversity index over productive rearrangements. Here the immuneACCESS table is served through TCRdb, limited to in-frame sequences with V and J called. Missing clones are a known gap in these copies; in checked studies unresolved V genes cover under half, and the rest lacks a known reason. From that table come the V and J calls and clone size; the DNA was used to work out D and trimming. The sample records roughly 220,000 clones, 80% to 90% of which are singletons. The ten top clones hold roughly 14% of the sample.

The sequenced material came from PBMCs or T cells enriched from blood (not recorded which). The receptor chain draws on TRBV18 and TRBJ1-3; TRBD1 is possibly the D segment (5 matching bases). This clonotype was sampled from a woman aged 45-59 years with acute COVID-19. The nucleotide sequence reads TGTGCCAGCTCACCATGGACATCGGCTGAAATATCGGTGCGGAACATATATTTT. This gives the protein CASSPWTSAEISVRNIYF. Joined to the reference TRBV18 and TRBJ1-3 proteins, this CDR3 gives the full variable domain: NAGVMQNPRHLVRRRGQEARLRCSPMKGHSHVYWYRQLPEEGLKFMVYLQKENIIDESGMPKERFSAEFPKEGPSILRIQQVVRGDSAAYFCASSPWTSAEISVRNIYFGEGSWLTVV.